The following is a TCR beta chain sequence with its context. Germline CDR1 is LGHDT and CDR2 is YNNKEL (reference sequence). Trimming stripped 8 bases from V and 6 bases from J, with 13 bases between. The CDR3 length is 13 residues. The data are from a study of blood T cell repertoires in COVID-19. As for the study in general: Researchers got acute and convalescent COVID-19 samples from the United States, Italy and Spain. Sample material is recorded as cDNA or gDNA derived from T cells, B-cell-depleted T cells, or PBMCs.

Study processing details: Scientists estimated how many nucleated cells there were by amplifying reference gene primers. The table came from immunoSEQ multiplex PCR; TCRdb's copy has only in-frame clones and leaves some out. V, J and clone size reflect that table, while D and trimming were determined from the DNA. This sample carries over 350,000 clones, roughly 88% of them seen once, and the ten largest clones take approximately 1.5%. The chain recombines TRBV3-1 (or the pseudogene TRBV3-2) with TRBJ2-2; D possibly corresponds to TRBD2 (6 bases). The origin of this receptor is a woman aged 25-40 years with active or convalescent COVID-19. Sequenced: peripheral blood. CDR3 coding DNA: TGTGCCAGCGCGCCCGGGAGCGCCGGGGAGCTGTTTTTT. This codes for CASAPGSAGELFF.